One sample yielded the 32 T cell receptor beta chains listed below, sequenced in a study of blood T cell repertoires in COVID-19. The repertoire was sequenced with immunoSEQ multiplex PCR; TCRdb's copy has only in-frame clones and lacks some. The sample holds about 48,000 clones, approximately 80% seen once. Sequencing input: peripheral blood. All receptors come from a man aged 35 to 55 with acute or convalescent COVID-19.

This clone appeared once. The J gene is TRBJ2-2, the V gene TRBV15, with TRBD1 matching over 8 bases. V gave up 11 bases and J gave up 1 base; unmatched junction bases: 3. This CDR3 contains 13 residues. The germline gives CDR1 LNHNV, CDR2 YYDKDF (reference sequence). The CDR3 coding sequence is TGTGCCTCCGGACAGGGGAACACCGGGGAGCTGTTTTTT. This codes for CASGQGNTGELFF. Full variable domain (outside the CDR3, taken from reference TRBV15 and TRBJ2-2): DAMVIQNPRYQVTQFGKPVTLSCSQTLNHNVMYWYQQKSSQAPKLLFHYYDKDFNNEADTPDNFQSRRPNTSFCFLDIRSPGLGDTAMYLCASGQGNTGELFFGEGSRLTVL.

The rearrangement joins TRBV6-5 to TRBJ2-2; D gene uncertain. In germline, CDR1 is MNHEY, CDR2 SVGAGI. The CDR3 contains 14 residues. With 6 bases removed from V and 4 bases from J, the gap between germline ends came to 12 bases. As DNA, the CDR3 is TGTGCCAGCAGCCCCAAAGCCGGCACCGGGGAGCTGTTTTTT. This codes for CASSPKAGTGELFF.

The J gene is TRBJ1-4, the V gene TRBV6-1; a weak D match, TRBD1 (6 bases). The CDR3 spans 14 residues. The germline V gene has CDR1 MNHNS and CDR2 SASEGT. V shed 0 bases and J shed 6 bases, with 8 bases lying between them. The CDR3 DNA follows: TGTGCCAGCAGTGAAGCGAGGGGGTATGAAAAACTGTTTTTT. It specifies CASSEARGYEKLFF.

This clone was found once. The CDR3, as DNA: TGCGCCAGCAGCCTGACTGGCGGAAGATACGAGCAGTACTTC. Its protein is CASSLTGGRYEQYF. The V and J genes are TRBV5-1 and TRBJ2-7; D remains ambiguous. Trimming removed 4 bases from V and 4 bases from J, with 15 bases in between. This CDR3 is 14 amino acids long. Germline V gene data show CDR1 as SGHRS and CDR2 as YFSETQ. Full variable domain (missing parts from reference TRBV5-1 and TRBJ2-7): KAGVTQTPRYLIKTRGQQVTLSCSPISGHRSVSWYQQTPGQGLQFLFEYFSETQRNKGNFPGRFSGRQFSNSRSEMNVSTLELGDSALYLCASSLTGGRYEQYFGPGTRLTVT.

J is TRBJ1-3 and V is TRBV7-2, with 7 nucleotides matching TRBD1. The V and J ends lost 0 bases and 2 bases, in that order; junction bases with no gene match: 4. Germline CDR1 reads SGHTA; CDR2 reads FQGNSA. This CDR3 comprises 16 residues. Written as DNA, the CDR3 is TGTGCCAGCAGCTTAGCTCCGGGACAGACTGGAAACACCATATATTTT. This codes for CASSLAPGQTGNTIYF.

The gene calls are TRBV11-2 and TRBJ1-6; D is perhaps TRBD1 (6 bases). V shed 5 bases and J shed 10 bases, with 15 bases lying between them. From germline, CDR1 is SGHAT and CDR2 FQNNGV. The CDR3 spans 14 residues. This CDR3 reads CASSPYRVGSPLHF. The CDR3 coding sequence is TGTGCCAGCAGCCCCTACAGGGTCGGCTCACCCCTCCACTTT.

V usage is TRBV11-2 and J usage is TRBJ1-2; maybe TRBD1 (6 bases). Per the germline V gene, CDR1 is SGHAT and CDR2 is FQNNGV. This CDR3 has 15 residues. V was trimmed by 5 bases and J by 6 bases, leaving 19 bases between them. The CDR3 DNA sequence: TGTGCCAGCAGCGTACACGTTCGGGGGGCGAATGGCTACACCTTC. Translated, it gives CASSVHVRGANGYTF.

The chain carries TRBV6-5 and TRBJ2-7, with 9 positions matching TRBD2. Losses at the gene ends were 5 bases for V and 6 bases for J; bases not matched to a gene: 11. The CDR3 consists of 15 residues. CDR1 and CDR2 (germline): MNHEY, SVGAGI. This CDR3 reads CASSRERGAYPEQYF. CDR3 DNA: TGTGCCAGCAGTAGGGAGCGGGGGGCCTACCCCGAGCAGTACTTC.

The gene calls are TRBV4-3 and TRBJ1-2; 7 bases fit TRBD1. The germline V gene has CDR1 LGHNA and CDR2 YSLEER. The CDR3 has 14 amino acids. Trimming removed 3 bases from V and 8 bases from J; junction bases left unmatched: 9. The CDR3 bases are TGCGCCAGCAGCCAGGGACAGAACTACGAAGGCTACACCTTC. Its protein is CASSQGQNYEGYTF.

The chain combines TRBV5-1 with TRBJ1-2; D not certain. Germline V lookup: CDR1 SGHRS, CDR2 YFSETQ. This CDR3 contains 13 residues. Trimming removed 3 bases from V and 6 bases from J, with 12 bases in between. CDR3 residues: CASSSQLGDGYTF. CDR3 bases: TGCGCCAGCAGCTCCCAACTAGGAGATGGCTACACCTTC.

The table lists this clone with a count of one. The genes are TRBV30 and TRBJ1-3, with 8 nucleotides matching TRBD1. Germline V gives CDR1 GTSNPN, CDR2 SVGIG (reference sequence). V trimming: 4 bases; J trimming: 0 bases; junction bases outside the gene matches: 8. This CDR3 comprises 16 residues. The CDR3 loop reads CAWTITGGYSGNTIYF. The CDR3 nucleotides read TGTGCCTGGACCATTACAGGGGGTTACTCTGGAAACACCATATATTTT.

This clone was observed once. The J gene is TRBJ1-6, the V gene TRBV11-3; possibly TRBD1 for D (6 bases). Trimming shortened V by 1 base and J by 14 bases, and 12 bases separated the two germline ends. This CDR3 spans 13 amino acids. Per germline, CDR1 SGHNT and CDR2 YENEEA. The chain's CDR3 is CASSLGITGTLHF. In DNA form, the CDR3 reads TGTGCCAGCAGCTTAGGAATAACAGGGACCCTCCACTTT.

The V and J genes are TRBV6-5 and TRBJ1-1, with D perhaps TRBD1 (5 bases). V lost 7 bases, J lost 11 bases, and 17 bases lay in between. The CDR3 extends over 12 amino acids. Looked up from germline, CDR1 is MNHEY and CDR2 is SVGAGI. In DNA, the CDR3 is TGTGCCAGCACAGTCGGACAAAAGAGCGCTTTCTTT. Translation: CASTVGQKSAFF.

The count of this clone is one. V and J are TRBV6-1 and TRBJ2-7; possible D gene TRBD2, 5 bases. Germline CDR1 and CDR2: MNHNS and SASEGT. The ends were cut back, 2 bases at V and 4 bases at J, with 6 bases in the middle. The CDR3 totals 12 residues. In DNA form, the CDR3 reads TGTGCCAGCAGTGAACGGGGATACGAGCAGTACTTC. Encoded protein: CASSERGYEQYF.

The genes are TRBV18 and TRBJ1-5; the D is unclear. Germline lookup yields CDR1 KGHSH and CDR2 LQKENI. With 2 bases removed from V and 2 bases from J, the gap between germline ends came to 22 bases. This CDR3 is 19 amino acids long. The DNA of the CDR3 is TGTGCCAGCTCACCAGAAATCGGCTTATCCGCGCGGGGCAATCAGCCCCAGCATTTT. The encoded protein is CASSPEIGLSARGNQPQHF.

This clone was recorded once. The J gene is TRBJ1-2, the V gene TRBV5-1; D may be TRBD1 (5 bases). V gave up 4 bases and J gave up 4 bases, with 17 bases separating them. The germline gives CDR1 SGHRS, CDR2 YFSETQ. This CDR3 has 15 residues. The CDR3 region is CASSPLQGTVYGYTF. The CDR3 bases are TGCGCCAGCAGCCCCCTCCAGGGCACTGTCTATGGCTACACCTTC. The whole variable domain, filled in from reference TRBV5-1 and TRBJ1-2, reads KAGVTQTPRYLIKTRGQQVTLSCSPISGHRSVSWYQQTPGQGLQFLFEYFSETQRNKGNFPGRFSGRQFSNSRSEMNVSTLELGDSALYLCASSPLQGTVYGYTFGSGTRLTVV.

The chain links TRBV5-6 to TRBJ1-2; 11 nucleotides match TRBD1. The CDR3 runs 18 residues. J gave up 1 base and V 5 bases, and 13 bases lay outside the gene matches. CDR1 SGHDT and CDR2 YYEEEE come from the germline V gene. The CDR3 DNA sequence: TGTGCCAGCAGGCAGGAGCTAGGACAGGGGGCTTATAACTATGGCTACACCTTC. This codes for CASRQELGQGAYNYGYTF.

This sequence joins TRBV6-1 and TRBJ2-1, with unresolved D. The length of the CDR3 is 13 residues. Trimming removed 2 bases at V and 16 bases at J, with 18 bases between. Per the germline V gene, CDR1 is MNHNS and CDR2 is SASEGT. The CDR3 protein is CASSERRPTPSFF. In DNA, the CDR3 is TGTGCCAGCAGTGAACGGCGGCCGACCCCATCCTTCTTC.

This clone was found once. The chain couples TRBV7-9 to TRBJ1-6; no firm D call. The V gene's germline CDR1 is SEHNR and CDR2 FQNEAQ (reference sequence). V was cut by 3 bases and J by 9 bases, with 3 bases left in between. The CDR3 totals 11 residues. CDR3 sequence: CASSFGSPLHF. CDR3 DNA: TGTGCCAGCAGCTTCGGTTCACCCCTCCACTTT.

The rearrangement links TRBV4-2 to TRBJ2-3; 11 nucleotides line up with TRBD2. Germline values: CDR1 LGHNA, CDR2 YNFKEQ. V lost 3 bases and J lost 2; bases outside the gene matches: 13. This CDR3 contains 19 residues. CDR3 sequence (DNA): TGTGCCAGCAGCCAGACGGGACTAGCGGACTACTTTTCCACAGATACGCAGTATTTT. Translated, it gives CASSQTGLADYFSTDTQYF.

The rearrangement joins TRBV24-1 to TRBJ1-2, with a possible D match to TRBD1 (6 bases). From germline, CDR1 is KGHDR and CDR2 SFDVKD. Trimming left V 2 bases short and J 8 bases short, with 11 bases between. CDR3 length: 13 amino acids. The CDR3 loop reads CATSDWAGDGYTF. In DNA, the CDR3 is TGTGCCACCAGTGATTGGGCAGGGGACGGCTACACCTTC.

This clone was observed once. The rearrangement uses TRBV7-3 and TRBJ2-6, with a tentative D call TRBD1 (6 bases). The V end was cut by 5 bases, the J end by 2 bases, with 7 bases between. The length of the CDR3 is 14 residues. Germline V CDR1 and CDR2: SGHTA, FQGTGA. CDR3 amino acids: CASSPGAGANVLTF. The CDR3 DNA reads as TGTGCCAGCAGCCCAGGGGCTGGGGCCAACGTCCTGACTTTC. Drawing the rest from reference TRBV7-3 and TRBJ2-6, the complete variable domain is GAGVSQTPSNKVTEKGKYVELRCDPISGHTALYWYRQSLGQGPEFLIYFQGTGAADDSGLPNDRFFAVRPEGSVSTLKIQRTERGDSAVYLCASSPGAGANVLTFGAGSRLTVL.

This clone was seen a handful of times. The rearrangement uses TRBV4-1 and TRBJ1-4; no definite D call. Germline values: CDR1 MGHRA, CDR2 YSYEKL. V was shortened by 2 bases and J by 10 bases, with 11 bases between the two germline ends. This CDR3 spans 13 amino acids. CDR3 loop: CASSQIGSGKLFF. CDR3 sequence (DNA): TGCGCCAGCAGCCAAATCGGTTCTGGAAAACTGTTTTTT.

The V call is TRBV19, the J call TRBJ1-2, with 8 bases fitting TRBD1. V dropped 3 bases and J dropped 8; count of bases not matched to a gene: 5. The CDR3 covers 13 residues. The germline V gene has CDR1 LNHDA and CDR2 SQIVND (reference sequence). The DNA of the CDR3 is TGTGCCAGTAGTATGAGGACAGGGTACGGCTACACCTTC. This codes for CASSMRTGYGYTF.

The V and J genes are TRBV19 and TRBJ2-1, with 15 positions matching TRBD2. The junction had 11 bases not matched to a gene; V was cut back by 3 bases and J by 8 bases. CDR3 length: 18 amino acids. CDR1 LNHDA and CDR2 SQIVND come from the germline V gene (reference sequence). DNA of the CDR3: TGTGCCAGTAGTATCGGACTAGCGGGGGGGCCCAATTTGTATGAGCAGTTCTTC. This translates into CASSIGLAGGPNLYEQFF. The variable domain in full, with the rest retrieved from reference TRBV19 and TRBJ2-1, is DGGITQSPKYLFRKEGQNVTLSCEQNLNHDAMYWYRQDPGQGLRLIYYSQIVNDFQKGDIAEGYSVSREKKESFPLTVTSAQKNPTAFYLCASSIGLAGGPNLYEQFFGPGTRLTVL.

The CDR3 sequence is CASSQGAPSSNYGYTF. CDR3 sequence (DNA): TGTGCCAGCAGTCAGGGGGCGCCGTCTTCGAACTATGGCTACACCTTC. This chain joins TRBV2 and TRBJ1-2; 8 bases fit TRBD1. The trim removed 5 bases at V and 2 bases at J, leaving 10 bases unmatched. The CDR3 is 16 amino acids. Germline assignment: CDR1 SNHLY and CDR2 FYNNEI.

The chain is built from TRBV3-1 (or the pseudogene TRBV3-2) and TRBJ2-1, with TRBD2 matching over 10 bases. Trimming removed 1 base from V and 4 bases from J; junction bases left unmatched: 1. Germline V gene sequence: CDR1 LGHDT, CDR2 YNNKEL (reference sequence). This CDR3 has 15 residues. The CDR3 DNA sequence: TGTGCCAGCAGCCAAGGTAGCGGGGGGTACAATGAGCAGTTCTTC. It is translated as CASSQGSGGYNEQFF.

This chain links TRBV27 with TRBJ2-7; D might be TRBD1 (6 bases). In germline, CDR1 is MNHEY, CDR2 SMNVEV (reference sequence). This CDR3 has 12 amino acids. V lost 8 bases to trimming and J lost 7 bases, with 15 bases between them. CDR3 DNA sequence: TGTGCCAGCGGGCAGGGGTATCGGGAGCAGTACTTC. This codes for CASGQGYREQYF.

J is TRBJ1-2 and V is TRBV7-9, with 9 bases matching TRBD1. The CDR3 sequence is 14 residues long. V was clipped by 1 base and J by 6 bases; unmatched bases: 3. Germline lookup yields CDR1 SEHNR and CDR2 FQNEAQ (reference sequence). The CDR3 DNA reads as TGTGCCAGCAGCTTAGGGACAGGGGAGCATGGCTACACCTTC. Protein: CASSLGTGEHGYTF.

The genes are TRBV11-2 and TRBJ1-2; 8 positions agree with TRBD1. CDR1 is SGHAT and CDR2 is FQNNGV in the germline V gene. The CDR3 has 14 amino acids. With V trimmed by 5 bases and J by 8 bases, 10 bases remained unmatched. The CDR3 sequence is CASSPMDRAAGYTF. The CDR3 bases are TGTGCCAGCAGCCCTATGGACAGGGCGGCCGGCTACACCTTC.

V and J are TRBV6-6 and TRBJ2-3, with TRBD1 as a possible D gene (5 bases). Germline V lookup: CDR1 MNHNY, CDR2 SVGAGI (reference sequence). With 5 bases removed from V and 5 bases from J, the gap between germline ends came to 11 bases. The CDR3 covers 13 residues. For the CDR3, the DNA is TGTGCCAGCAGTAGGACAAGGCGAGATACGCAGTATTTT. The encoded protein is CASSRTRRDTQYF.

The count of this clone is one. The J gene is TRBJ2-2, the V gene TRBV6-1, with a possible D match to TRBD1 (5 bases). The length of the CDR3 is 14 residues. V lost 2 bases to trimming and J lost 8 bases, with 12 bases between them. CDR1 and CDR2 from the germline V gene are MNHNS and SASEGT. CDR3 nucleotides: TGTGCCAGCAGTGAATTCAGGGCCGGGGGGGAGCTGTTTTTT. Translated, it gives CASSEFRAGGELFF.